One sample yielded the 25 T cell receptor beta chains listed below, sequenced in a study of T cell responses to AZD1222 COVID-19 vaccine. Assay used: immunoSEQ multiplex PCR; TCRdb lists only in-frame clones, some missing. The data contain roughly 120,000 clones, around 90% of them singletons. The starting material was peripheral blood, obtained 28 days after the second AZD1222 dose. The receptors come from an adult who received the AZD1222 COVID-19 vaccine.

The chain couples TRBV19 to TRBJ2-5, with D perhaps being TRBD1 or TRBD2 (6 bases each). The length of the CDR3 is 14 residues. Per the germline V gene, CDR1 is LNHDA and CDR2 is SQIVND (reference sequence). V lost 5 bases to trimming and J lost 10 bases, with 20 bases between them. CDR3 region: CASSPEDFRGLQYF. The CDR3, as DNA: TGTGCCAGTAGTCCCGAAGACTTCCGGGGGCTCCAGTACTTC.

The chain uses TRBV15 and TRBJ2-3; 9 bases align to TRBD2. This CDR3 comprises 15 residues. The trim removed 6 bases at V and 5 bases at J, leaving 9 bases unmatched. Germline values: CDR1 LNHNV, CDR2 YYDKDF (reference sequence). Here the CDR3 reads CATSSGGPAVDTQYF. CDR3 coding DNA: TGTGCCACCAGTAGCGGGGGCCCCGCCGTAGATACGCAGTATTTT.

The J gene is TRBJ2-7, the V gene TRBV6-5; tentatively, D is TRBD1 (6 bases). The germline CDR1 and CDR2 sequences are MNHEY and SVGAGI. CDR3 size: 13 residues. The ends were cut back, 5 bases at V and 3 bases at J, with 11 bases in the middle. Here the CDR3 reads CASSHRDGYEQYF. CDR3 sequence (DNA): TGTGCCAGCAGTCACAGGGACGGCTACGAGCAGTACTTC.

The chain couples TRBV18 to TRBJ2-7; 7 bases match TRBD1. Germline V gene data show CDR1 as KGHSH and CDR2 as LQKENI. The V and J ends lost 5 bases and 3 bases, in that order; junction bases with no gene match: 4. The CDR3 has 13 residues. CDR3 protein: CASSTGVIYEQYF. DNA for the CDR3: TGTGCCAGCTCAACAGGGGTTATCTACGAGCAGTACTTC.

This clone was detected only a few times. V gene TRBV28 combines with J gene TRBJ1-1, with D perhaps matching TRBD1 (5 bases). The CDR3 consists of 12 residues. Germline lookup yields CDR1 MDHEN and CDR2 SYDVKM. Trimming left V 6 bases short and J 1 base short, with 6 bases between. The CDR3 protein is CASSDRNTEAFF. CDR3 in DNA: TGTGCCAGCAGCGACAGGAACACTGAAGCTTTCTTT.

The chain uses TRBV11-3 and TRBJ2-1, with D possibly TRBD2 on 7 matching bases. The V end lost 3 bases, the J end lost 5 bases, and 14 bases lay between the germline ends. The length of the CDR3 is 15 residues. Germline CDR1 is SGHNT and CDR2 is YENEEA. The DNA for the CDR3 is TGTGCCAGCAGCTTGGGGGGGCAGTCCAACAATGAGCAGTTCTTC. Protein: CASSLGGQSNNEQFF.

The V call is TRBV12-3 or TRBV12-4, the J call TRBJ2-3; D tentatively fits TRBD1 or TRBD2 (6 bases each). The CDR3 sequence is 13 residues long. Trimming cost V 5 bases and J 9 bases, with 15 bases left between them. CDR3 loop: CASSRGAGVTQYF. The CDR3, as DNA: TGTGCCAGCAGTAGGGGGGCCGGGGTCACGCAGTATTTT.

The chain carries TRBV27 and TRBJ1-5; 10 positions match TRBD1. The CDR3 is 15 residues long. Germline trimming cut 6 bases from V and 6 bases from J; bases unmatched to any gene: 8. The V gene's germline CDR1 is MNHEY and CDR2 SMNVEV (reference sequence). The CDR3 sequence: CASSAGTGVGQPQHF. The CDR3 DNA is TGTGCCAGCAGCGCCGGGACAGGGGTCGGTCAGCCCCAGCATTTT.

The chain recombines TRBV7-9 with TRBJ1-6; D is ambiguous. CDR1 is SEHNR, CDR2 FQNEAQ, per germline (reference sequence). The CDR3 sequence is 12 residues long. Trimming removed 4 bases at V and 11 bases at J, with 9 bases between. The CDR3 bases are TGTGCCAGCAGCTCACTCACCCCACCCCTCCACTTT. Its protein product is CASSSLTPPLHF. The full variable domain, rest sourced from reference TRBV7-9 and TRBJ1-6, is DTGVSQNPRHKITKRGQNVTFRCDPISEHNRLYWYRQTLGQGPEFLTYFQNEAQLEKSRLLSDRFSAERPKGSFSTLEIQRTEQGDSAMYLCASSSLTPPLHFGNGTRLTVT.

This clone appeared once. The rearrangement links TRBV29-1 to TRBJ1-2, with 12 bases fitting TRBD1. Germline CDR1 and CDR2: SQVTM and ANQGSEA. V was clipped by 3 bases and J by 8 bases; unmatched bases: 10. The CDR3 loop spans 15 amino acids. The CDR3 DNA sequence: TGCAGCGTTGACGGGGCGACGGGGACAGGGGGCGGCTACACCTTC. Its translation: CSVDGATGTGGGYTF.

The chain employs TRBV6-1 and TRBJ1-5; 8 bases are a match to TRBD1. The CDR3 runs 19 residues. Germline V CDR1 and CDR2: MNHNS, SASEGT. The V segment lost 0 bases and the J segment 2 bases; nucleotides outside the gene matches: 12. CDR3 DNA: TGTGCCAGCAGTGAAGCTCGTAGGTCAGGGGGCTTTGGCAATCAGCCCCAGCATTTT. This gives the protein CASSEARRSGGFGNQPQHF.

The chain combines TRBV11-2 with TRBJ1-2; tentatively, D is TRBD1 (6 bases). The length of the CDR3 is 17 residues. From germline, CDR1 is SGHAT and CDR2 FQNNGV. Trimming stripped 5 bases from V and 7 bases from J, with 26 bases between. This CDR3 is CASSLLTDRSLWGGYTF. In nucleotides, the CDR3 is TGTGCCAGCAGCCTACTTACCGACAGGTCCCTATGGGGTGGCTACACCTTC.

This rearrangement joins TRBV6-5 to TRBJ2-2, with D perhaps TRBD1 (5 bases). CDR3 length: 15 amino acids. V gave up 2 bases and J gave up 4 bases, with 11 bases separating them. Germline V gives CDR1 MNHEY, CDR2 SVGAGI. Here the CDR3 reads CASSYGRAATGELFF. CDR3 coding DNA: TGTGCCAGCAGTTACGGCAGGGCGGCCACCGGGGAGCTGTTTTTT.

The count of this clone is one. The V gene is TRBV28, the J gene TRBJ1-2; D may be TRBD1 (5 bases). Germline CDR1 MDHEN, CDR2 SYDVKM. This CDR3 region has 17 residues. The V end lost 2 bases, the J end lost 0 bases, and 16 bases lay between the germline ends. The DNA of the CDR3 is TGTGCCAGCAGTTTAGGCGCGGGGGAGTCAGCTAACTATGGCTACACCTTC. Translation: CASSLGAGESANYGYTF.

The chain carries TRBV27 and TRBJ1-5; 8 nucleotides agree with TRBD1. J lost 7 bases, V lost 5 bases, and 7 bases had no gene match. The CDR3 runs to 14 residues. Germline-derived CDR1 and CDR2 are MNHEY and SMNVEV (reference sequence). This chain's CDR3 is CASSLRGLGQPQHF. The CDR3 coding sequence is TGTGCCAGCAGTCTCAGGGGGCTGGGACAGCCCCAGCATTTT.

This chain joins TRBV4-1 and TRBJ1-2, with D possibly TRBD1 on 5 matching bases. Germline-derived CDR1 and CDR2 are MGHRA and YSYEKL. The CDR3 contains 17 residues. With 4 bases removed from V and 7 bases from J, the gap between germline ends came to 25 bases. CDR3 nucleotides: TGCGCCAGCAGCCCGCAAGGCCGTACAGTACAGGTCGGTGGCTACACCTTC. Encoded protein: CASSPQGRTVQVGGYTF.

The chain joins TRBV13 to TRBJ1-1, with D possibly being TRBD1 (5 bases). The CDR3 sequence is 16 residues long. Germline V lookup: CDR1 PRHDT, CDR2 FYEKMQ (reference sequence). V dropped 1 base and J dropped 5 bases, with 17 bases sitting between them. CDR3 in amino acids: CASSLAGTNTLTEAFF. DNA of the CDR3: TGTGCCAGCAGCTTAGCCGGGACGAACACCTTAACTGAAGCTTTCTTT. The whole variable domain, filled in from reference TRBV13 and TRBJ1-1, reads AAGVIQSPRHLIKEKRETATLKCYPIPRHDTVYWYQQGPGQDPQFLISFYEKMQSDKGSIPDRFSAQQFSDYHSELNMSSLELGDSALYFCASSLAGTNTLTEAFFGQGTRLTVV.

This CDR3 reads CASSLARLPGQQPYEQYF. The CDR3 DNA is TGTGCCAGCAGCTTGGCCCGACTGCCGGGTCAACAGCCCTACGAGCAGTACTTC. The chain has TRBV5-5 and TRBJ2-7; unclear D gene. CDR1 and CDR2 (germline): SGHKS, YYEKEE (reference sequence). V was shortened by 0 bases and J by 2 bases, with 21 bases between the two germline ends. The CDR3 consists of 18 residues.

The chain is built from TRBV30 and TRBJ2-2, with D possibly matching TRBD1 (6 bases). Germline V gene sequence: CDR1 GTSNPN, CDR2 SVGIG (reference sequence). V was clipped by 4 bases and J by 1 base, with 10 bases between them. CDR3 length: 14 amino acids. The CDR3 is CAWKQGQNTGELFF. The CDR3 DNA reads as TGTGCCTGGAAACAGGGTCAGAACACCGGGGAGCTGTTTTTT.

The chain combines TRBV5-1 with TRBJ2-3; perhaps TRBD2 as D (5 bases). The V end was cut by 4 bases, the J end by 4 bases, with 7 bases between. Germline lookup yields CDR1 SGHRS and CDR2 YFSETQ. The CDR3 is made up of 12 amino acids. CDR3 sequence reads: CASSQLADTQYF. DNA for the CDR3: TGCGCCAGCAGCCAACTAGCAGATACGCAGTATTTT.

This sequence joins TRBV4-1 and TRBJ2-5, with TRBD1 matching over 8 bases. The ends lost 4 bases at V and 2 bases at J; junction bases unmatched: 0. The CDR3 spans 13 residues. Germline loops: CDR1 MGHRA, CDR2 YSYEKL. The CDR3 loop reads CASSRTGQETQYF. DNA for the CDR3: TGCGCCAGCAGCCGGACAGGGCAAGAGACCCAGTACTTC.

The rearrangement joins TRBV15 to TRBJ1-4; no definite D call. The ends were cut back, 1 base at V and 0 bases at J, with 9 bases in the middle. The length of the CDR3 is 16 residues. Germline loops: CDR1 LNHNV, CDR2 YYDKDF (reference sequence). The CDR3 loop is CATSRARDATNEKLFF. Written as DNA, the CDR3 is TGTGCCACCAGCAGAGCGCGGGATGCAACTAATGAAAAACTGTTTTTT.

This chain joins TRBV18 and TRBJ1-5; D gene ambiguous. Germline loops: CDR1 KGHSH, CDR2 LQKENI. The length of the CDR3 is 15 residues. The germline V and J ends were trimmed by 6 bases and 2 bases, with 14 bases remaining between them. In nucleotides, the CDR3 is TGTGCCAGCTCTGCCTCGGGAGGCCGCAATCAGCCCCAGCATTTT. It yields the protein CASSASGGRNQPQHF.

The chain recombines TRBV9 with TRBJ1-2; 7 bases line up with TRBD1. CDR1 and CDR2 from the germline V gene are SGDLS and YYNGEE. The CDR3 sequence is 15 residues long. V shed 5 bases and J 2 bases; nucleotides not matched to a gene: 9. The DNA of the CDR3 is TGTGCCAGCAGTTTTGGGACAGAGGGAAACTATGGCTACACCTTC. Its translation is CASSFGTEGNYGYTF.

This clone was counted between two and nine times. The genes are TRBV19 and TRBJ1-5; no clear D. Per the germline V gene, CDR1 is LNHDA and CDR2 is SQIVND (reference sequence). V dropped 3 bases and J dropped 0 bases, with 12 bases sitting between them. The length of the CDR3 is 16 residues. The CDR3 reads CASSMGLGDSNQPQHF. In DNA form, the CDR3 reads TGTGCCAGTAGTATGGGCTTGGGAGATAGCAATCAGCCCCAGCATTTT.